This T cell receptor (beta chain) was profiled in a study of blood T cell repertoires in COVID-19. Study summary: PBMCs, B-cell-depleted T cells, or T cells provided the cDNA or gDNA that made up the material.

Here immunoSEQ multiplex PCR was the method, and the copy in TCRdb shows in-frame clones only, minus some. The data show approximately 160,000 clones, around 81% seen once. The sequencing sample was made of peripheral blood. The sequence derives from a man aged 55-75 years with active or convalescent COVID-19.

The CDR3 DNA is TGTGCCAGCAGCGGCGGCGGGACAGTGAACACTGAAGCTTTCTTT. Protein product: CASSGGGTVNTEAFF. The V and J genes are TRBV14 and TRBJ1-1; 7 nucleotides agree with TRBD1. With 5 bases clipped from V and 0 bases from J, the junction kept 6 bases outside the gene matches. The CDR3 is 15 amino acids. Germline V gene data show CDR1 as SGHDN and CDR2 as FVKESK.